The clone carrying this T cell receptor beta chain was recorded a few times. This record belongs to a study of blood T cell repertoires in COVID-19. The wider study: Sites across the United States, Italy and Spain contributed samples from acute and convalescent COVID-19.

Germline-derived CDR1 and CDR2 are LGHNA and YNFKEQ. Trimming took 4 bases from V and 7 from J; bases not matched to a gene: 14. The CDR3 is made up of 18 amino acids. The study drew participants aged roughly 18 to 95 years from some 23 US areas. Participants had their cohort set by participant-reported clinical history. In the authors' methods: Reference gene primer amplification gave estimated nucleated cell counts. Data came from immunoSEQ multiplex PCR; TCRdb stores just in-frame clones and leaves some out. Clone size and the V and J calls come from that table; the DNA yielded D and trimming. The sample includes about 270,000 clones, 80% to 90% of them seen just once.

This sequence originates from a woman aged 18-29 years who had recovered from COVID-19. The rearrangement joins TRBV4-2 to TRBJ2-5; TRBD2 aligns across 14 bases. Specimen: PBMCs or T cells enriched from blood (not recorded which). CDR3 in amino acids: CASSPSLGTSGGGGTQYF. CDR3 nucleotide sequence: TGTGCCAGCAGCCCTTCGCTCGGGACTAGCGGGGGAGGGGGGACCCAGTACTTC.